This TCR delta chain was captured in a study of gamma-delta chains in newborns, infants, children. Study information: Innate gammadelta T cells reportedly expand polyclonally right after birth, driven by microbial exposure, per the title.

TCRdb redid clone calling on the reads using CATT. In the table there are roughly 5,100 delta-chain clones, roughly 2.6% of which are singletons. Germline lookup yields CDR1 GEAIGNYY and CDR2 EKD. The CDR3 totals 16 residues. This clone was detected only a few times. Since a much larger clone is just one base distant, this may be a read error. Distinct nucleotide sequences in the sample also encode this CDR3. This receptor was taken from a child who was a newborn, infant or young child, either healthy, febrile or measles-vaccinated (not recorded which). This rearrangement joins TRDV2 to TRDJ2; 11 bases map to TRDD3. The sample taken for sequencing was blood. CDR3 sequence reads: CACDILGDTGTAQLFF. The CDR3 nucleotides read TGTGCCTGCGACATTTTGGGGGATACGGGAACAGCACAACTCTTCTTT.